This T cell receptor (beta chain) derives from a study of response to subunit inactivated influenza vaccine. This clonotype was detected only a few times. Its antigen is as yet unknown. This CDR3 contains 15 residues. MiXCR was run by TCRdb on the RT-PCR reads, yielding one entry per CDR3 protein. Found here are around 530,000 distinct CDR3 sequences, 10% to 15% of them singletons; the top ten hold about a tenth. Study-level points and caveats: Authors proposed each seasonal influenza vaccination draws in few new T cells.

This receptor was taken from a man aged 50-59 years who received an inactivated influenza vaccine. The source was PBMCs from blood, collected on the day of vaccination. This chain joins TRBV21-1 and TRBJ2-3; TRBD2, the D gene given by the table, was not confirmed from the DNA. TRBV21-1 is termed a pseudogene. DNA of the CDR3: TGTGCCAGCAGCAAAGAGTTAGCGGGAGAGTATACGCAGTATTTT. It encodes CASSKELAGEYTQYF.